Each of the 21 T cell receptor beta chains below was sequenced from the same sample in a study of siplizumab effects on memory and regulatory T cells. Generated by immunoSEQ multiplex PCR, the TCRdb table keeps only in-frame clones and is missing some. The table includes approximately 120,000 clones, about 91% detected once. The sample consisted of Tregs sorted from blood. Receptor source: a human donor in good health.

This chain uses TRBV19 with TRBJ2-7, with D tentatively TRBD1 (5 bases). Germline V gene sequence: CDR1 LNHDA, CDR2 SQIVND (reference sequence). V was trimmed by 4 bases and J by 0 bases, leaving 10 bases between them. The CDR3 runs 14 residues. The CDR3 bases are TGTGCCAGTAGTAACTCAGGGTCCTCCTACGAGCAGTACTTC. Translation gives CASSNSGSSYEQYF.

The rearrangement joins TRBV5-1 to TRBJ1-1; D may be TRBD1 (6 bases). The V gene lost 6 bases and the J gene lost 4 bases, with 16 bases spanning the gap. The CDR3 has 14 amino acids. Germline CDR1 is SGHRS and CDR2 is YFSETQ. The DNA of the CDR3 is TGCGCCAGCACCCCCGCAGGGGCGATCACTGAAGCTTTCTTT. Amino acid sequence: CASTPAGAITEAFF.

The genes are TRBV19 and TRBJ2-3, with D perhaps TRBD1 or TRBD2 (5 bases each). CDR3 length: 15 residues. Germline V lookup: CDR1 LNHDA, CDR2 SQIVND (reference sequence). V lost 3 bases and J 0 bases, leaving 10 bases between the germline ends. The CDR3 DNA follows: TGTGCCAGTAGTATGAGGGGTCCTAGCACAGATACGCAGTATTTT. The encoded protein is CASSMRGPSTDTQYF.

The V gene is TRBV5-1, the J gene TRBJ2-1, with 7 bases fitting TRBD2. The CDR3 has 16 amino acids. Germline CDR1 reads SGHRS; CDR2 reads YFSETQ. J gave up 0 bases and V 0 bases, and 3 bases lay outside the gene matches. CDR3 bases: TGCGCCAGCAGCTTGGAGGGAGGGAGCTCCTACAATGAGCAGTTCTTC. Encoded protein: CASSLEGGSSYNEQFF.

The V call is TRBV6-6, the J call TRBJ1-2; tentative D call: TRBD1 (5 bases). Trimming cost V 1 base and J 3 bases, with 15 bases left between them. Germline V CDR1 and CDR2: MNHNY, SVGAGI (reference sequence). The CDR3 consists of 16 residues. The DNA for the CDR3 is TGTGCCAGCAGTTACTTCAGGGTCAATTGGGACTATGGCTACACCTTC. It is translated as CASSYFRVNWDYGYTF.

This clone was detected only a few times. The chain employs TRBV18 and TRBJ2-2; 7 bases align to TRBD2. The CDR3 has 14 residues. Per germline, CDR1 KGHSH and CDR2 LQKENI. V lost 8 bases and J lost 1; bases outside the gene matches: 4. The CDR3 coding sequence is TGTGCCAGCCATCCGGGAGGGAACACCGGGGAGCTGTTTTTT. As protein: CASHPGGNTGELFF.

The CDR3 here is CATINAGTANTEAFF. The CDR3 DNA sequence: TGTGCCACAATAAACGCCGGGACAGCGAACACTGAAGCTTTCTTT. The chain combines TRBV6-6 with TRBJ1-1; 7 nucleotides match TRBD1. Germline CDR1 and CDR2: MNHNY and SVGAGI (reference sequence). The CDR3 spans 15 residues. The junction had 12 bases not matched to a gene; V was cut back by 10 bases and J by 1 base.

The chain combines TRBV10-2 with TRBJ2-1; 8 nucleotides line up with TRBD2. The CDR3 covers 16 residues. Trimming removed 0 bases from V and 4 bases from J; junction bases left unmatched: 5. The germline gives CDR1 WSHSY, CDR2 SAAADI. CDR3 sequence reads: CASSESPSGFYNEQFF. The CDR3 coding sequence is TGCGCCAGCAGTGAGTCGCCTAGCGGGTTTTACAATGAGCAGTTCTTC.

The chain couples TRBV9 to TRBJ1-1; 10 bases fit TRBD1. Germline CDR1 reads SGDLS; CDR2 reads YYNGEE. The length of the CDR3 is 14 residues. J was trimmed by 5 bases and V by 4 bases; bases with no gene match: 5. CDR3 in DNA: TGTGCCAGCAGCCGCGGACAGGGGGAGACTGAAGCTTTCTTT. Translated: CASSRGQGETEAFF.

This chain connects TRBV2 to TRBJ2-7, with D perhaps matching TRBD1 (6 bases). Trimming took 3 bases from V and 1 from J, leaving 16 bases between them. The CDR3 runs 16 residues. Germline V gives CDR1 SNHLY, CDR2 FYNNEI. In DNA, the CDR3 is TGTGCCAGCAGTGACGAGAGGTTTGGACAGTCCTACGAGCAGTACTTC. Translated, it gives CASSDERFGQSYEQYF.

J is TRBJ2-7 and V is TRBV10-3, with TRBD2 as a possible D gene (5 bases). Per germline, CDR1 ENHRY and CDR2 SYGVKD. This CDR3 spans 15 amino acids. V was trimmed by 5 bases and J by 0 bases, leaving 14 bases between them. The CDR3 coding sequence is TGTGCCATCAGTTCACCCTACAGCGGCTCCTACGAGCAGTACTTC. Translated, it gives CAISSPYSGSYEQYF.

This chain links TRBV5-5 with TRBJ1-5; D gene unclear. The CDR3 has 14 residues. The V and J ends lost 0 bases and 5 bases respectively, with 9 bases between them. Looked up from germline, CDR1 is SGHKS and CDR2 is YYEKEE (reference sequence). CDR3 nucleotides: TGTGCCAGCAGCTTGGGGCGGGCGGATCAGCCCCAGCATTTT. Translated: CASSLGRADQPQHF. The full variable domain, rest sourced from reference TRBV5-5 and TRBJ1-5, is DAGVTQSPTHLIKTRGQQVTLRCSPISGHKSVSWYQQVLGQGPQFIFQYYEKEERGRGNFPDRFSARQFPNYSSELNVNALLLGDSALYLCASSLGRADQPQHFGDGTRLSIL.

This sequence joins TRBV14 and TRBJ1-2; D is perhaps TRBD1 (5 bases). The CDR3 contains 13 residues. Germline CDR1 reads SGHDN; CDR2 reads FVKESK. Trimming took off 8 bases at V and 5 bases at J, with 15 bases between the two ends. CDR3 sequence: CASGPQGYYGYTF. CDR3 bases: TGTGCCAGCGGACCGCAGGGCTATTATGGCTACACCTTC.

The gene calls are TRBV4-2 and TRBJ2-1, with D maybe TRBD1 (5 bases). This CDR3 has 14 amino acids. The germline V and J ends were trimmed by 2 bases and 4 bases, with 9 bases remaining between them. Per the germline V gene, CDR1 is LGHNA and CDR2 is YNFKEQ. In nucleotides, the CDR3 is TGTGCCAGCAGCCAATACGACAGATACAATGAGCAGTTCTTC. This encodes CASSQYDRYNEQFF.

The chain recombines TRBV7-3 with TRBJ2-2, with D perhaps being TRBD1 or TRBD2 (5 bases each). The CDR3 extends over 17 amino acids. Germline V gene lookup returns CDR1 SGHTA and CDR2 FQGTGA. Trimming pared 2 bases from V and 5 bases from J, leaving 18 bases between. CDR3 sequence reads: CASSLEPGFWGTGELFF. Here the CDR3 DNA reads TGTGCCAGCAGCTTAGAACCAGGGTTTTGGGGGACCGGGGAGCTGTTTTTT. The complete variable domain, with remaining parts taken from reference TRBV7-3 and TRBJ2-2, reads GAGVSQTPSNKVTEKGKYVELRCDPISGHTALYWYRQSLGQGPEFLIYFQGTGAADDSGLPNDRFFAVRPEGSVSTLKIQRTERGDSAVYLCASSLEPGFWGTGELFFGEGSRLTVL.

The chain is built from TRBV6-6 and TRBJ2-1; weak D call: TRBD2 (6 bases). Looked up from germline, CDR1 is MNHNY and CDR2 is SVGAGI (reference sequence). The CDR3 covers 15 residues. Trimming cost V 6 bases and J 7 bases, with 19 bases left between them. CDR3 in amino acids: CASSPTGSQGNEQFF. CDR3 nucleotides: TGTGCCAGCAGCCCCACCGGGAGCCAAGGGAATGAGCAGTTCTTC.

This rearrangement joins TRBV6-5 to TRBJ1-2; possibly TRBD1 for D (6 bases). CDR3 length: 16 residues. CDR1 is MNHEY and CDR2 is SVGAGI in the germline V gene. Trimming took off 3 bases at V and 4 bases at J, with 18 bases between the two ends. The CDR3 DNA follows: TGTGCCAGCAGTTATCTTCTACGGACAGCCCCCTATGGCTACACCTTC. This gives the protein CASSYLLRTAPYGYTF.

The V gene is TRBV6-6, the J gene TRBJ1-2; a possible D gene is TRBD1 (5 bases). This CDR3 has 13 amino acids. Per the germline V gene, CDR1 is MNHNY and CDR2 is SVGAGI (reference sequence). The germline V and J ends were trimmed by 7 bases and 8 bases, with 17 bases remaining between them. The chain's CDR3 is CASTLGWGVGYTF. The CDR3 nucleotides are TGTGCCAGCACCTTAGGGTGGGGGGTAGGCTACACCTTC.

This chain joins TRBV6-1 and TRBJ2-1; 7 positions agree with TRBD1. The CDR3 contains 14 residues. V was clipped by 4 bases and J by 7 bases; unmatched bases: 7. Germline V CDR1 and CDR2: MNHNS, SASEGT. DNA for the CDR3: TGTGCCAGCAGTGCTCCCCGGGACAGAAATGAGCAGTTCTTC. Translation gives CASSAPRDRNEQFF.

The rearrangement joins TRBV18 to TRBJ1-4; weak D call: TRBD1 (6 bases). Per germline, CDR1 KGHSH and CDR2 LQKENI. This CDR3 has 15 amino acids. The V end lost 3 bases, the J end lost 6 bases, and 14 bases lay between the germline ends. The CDR3 DNA follows: TGTGCCAGCTCACCCCGGGACAACGAATATGAAAAACTGTTTTTT. It translates to CASSPRDNEYEKLFF.

The chain employs TRBV5-6 and TRBJ2-6, with no clear D. The CDR3 totals 14 residues. The V gene lost 2 bases and the J gene lost 1 base, with 4 bases spanning the gap. Looked up from germline, CDR1 is SGHDT and CDR2 is YYEEEE. CDR3 sequence: CASSFWSGANVLTF. CDR3 nucleotides: TGTGCCAGCAGCTTCTGGTCTGGGGCCAACGTCCTGACTTTC.